Sequencing of this T cell receptor (beta chain) was carried out in a study of cytomegalovirus exposure and HLA in healthy donors. The PCR used 60 Vbeta and 13 Jbeta primers. The table came from immunoSEQ multiplex PCR; TCRdb's copy has only in-frame clones and leaves some out. The sample holds 120,000 or so clones, roughly 80% seen once. Sample: PBMCs. The clonotype was recovered from a man aged 25 to 40 in good health and CMV-seropositive.

The CDR3 protein is CASSQDAQGAMNTEAFF. CDR3 DNA: TGCGCCAGCAGCCAAGATGCCCAGGGGGCAATGAACACTGAAGCTTTCTTT. This chain uses TRBV4-3 with TRBJ1-1; 8 bases line up with TRBD1. CDR3 length: 17 residues. After removal of 0 bases from V and 0 bases from J, the junction contained 6 bases not matched to a gene. From germline, CDR1 is LGHNA and CDR2 YSLEER.